What follows are 18 T cell receptor beta chains derived from one specimen sequenced in a study of blood T cell repertoires in COVID-19. Assay: immunoSEQ multiplex PCR; the TCRdb copy retains only in-frame clones and omits some. The sample carries about 260,000 clones, 86% recorded once. The material sequenced was peripheral blood. These receptors were collected from a man aged 40-50 years who had recovered from COVID-19.

This clone showed up just a few times. The chain uses TRBV3-1 (or the pseudogene TRBV3-2) and TRBJ1-4; D ambiguous. CDR3 size: 10 residues. Germline loops: CDR1 LGHDT, CDR2 YNNKEL (reference sequence). CDR3 DNA sequence: TGTGCAAAACCGAGGGAAAAACTGTTTTTT. This translates into CAKPREKLFF.

V gene TRBV4-2 combines with J gene TRBJ1-5; D is uncertain. Trimming stripped 2 bases from V and 4 bases from J, with 9 bases between. Looked up from germline, CDR1 is LGHNA and CDR2 is YNFKEQ. CDR3 length: 14 amino acids. CDR3 region: CASSQMADNQPQHF. The CDR3 nucleotides read TGTGCCAGCAGCCAAATGGCTGATAATCAGCCCCAGCATTTT.

The gene calls are TRBV5-1 and TRBJ2-1; TRBD1 matches at 7 bases. V dropped 5 bases and J dropped 0; count of bases not matched to a gene: 8. Germline values: CDR1 SGHRS, CDR2 YFSETQ. The CDR3 contains 16 residues. CDR3 sequence: CASRPWDSPSYNEQFF. The CDR3 DNA reads TGCGCCAGCAGACCCTGGGACAGCCCCTCCTACAATGAGCAGTTCTTC.

The chain recombines TRBV2 with TRBJ2-3; 9 nucleotides agree with TRBD2. V dropped 3 bases and J dropped 2; count of bases not matched to a gene: 3. The CDR3 sequence is 15 residues long. Looked up from germline, CDR1 is SNHLY and CDR2 is FYNNEI. The CDR3 spells CASSDGLAHTDTQYF. CDR3 sequence (DNA): TGTGCCAGCAGTGACGGACTAGCGCACACAGATACGCAGTATTTT.

The rearrangement uses TRBV27 and TRBJ1-5; 8 bases fit TRBD1. There are 16 residues in the CDR3. The trim removed 5 bases at V and 4 bases at J, leaving 10 bases unmatched. Germline-derived CDR1 and CDR2 are MNHEY and SMNVEV (reference sequence). The CDR3 region has the DNA TGTGCCAGCAGTCCCGGGACAGGAGTTTTAAATCAGCCCCAGCATTTT. Translating it yields CASSPGTGVLNQPQHF.

J is TRBJ2-4 and V is TRBV5-1; 9 bases line up with TRBD1. Losses at the gene ends were 4 bases for V and 0 bases for J; bases not matched to a gene: 5. Per germline, CDR1 SGHRS and CDR2 YFSETQ. CDR3 size: 16 residues. The CDR3: CASSPGTGLAKNIQYF. The DNA for the CDR3 is TGCGCCAGCAGCCCGGGGACAGGGCTAGCCAAAAACATTCAGTACTTC.

The CDR3 reads CASSPTGTSGAFVHEQYF. CDR3 in DNA: TGTGCCAGCTCACCGACCGGGACTAGCGGGGCATTCGTTCACGAGCAGTACTTC. This chain joins TRBV18 and TRBJ2-7; TRBD2 aligns across 13 bases. The CDR3 spans 18 residues. V trimming: 3 bases; J trimming: 5 bases; junction bases outside the gene matches: 13. Germline values: CDR1 KGHSH, CDR2 LQKENI. Complete variable domain (other parts from reference TRBV18 and TRBJ2-7): NAGVMQNPRHLVRRRGQEARLRCSPMKGHSHVYWYRQLPEEGLKFMVYLQKENIIDESGMPKERFSAEFPKEGPSILRIQQVVRGDSAAYFCASSPTGTSGAFVHEQYFGPGTRLTVT.

This chain uses TRBV6-6 with TRBJ2-7; 7 nucleotides agree with TRBD1. Germline CDR1 and CDR2: MNHNY and SVGAGI (reference sequence). CDR3 size: 15 residues. Unmatched junction bases numbered 5, after V lost 2 bases and J lost 1 base. The CDR3, as DNA: TGTGCCAGCAGTTACCTGGGACAGCCATCCTACGAGCAGTACTTC. This gives the protein CASSYLGQPSYEQYF.

The rearrangement uses TRBV29-1 and TRBJ1-5, with D possibly being TRBD1 (5 bases). Per germline, CDR1 SQVTM and CDR2 ANQGSEA. The CDR3 has 13 residues. The V end was cut by 7 bases, the J end by 3 bases, with 13 bases between. This CDR3 reads CSATTAFNQPQHF. The CDR3 nucleotides are TGCAGCGCAACGACAGCTTTCAATCAGCCCCAGCATTTT.

This chain uses TRBV5-1 with TRBJ1-2; D is undetermined. The CDR3 covers 13 residues. Germline CDR1 reads SGHRS; CDR2 reads YFSETQ. V was clipped by 3 bases and J by 0 bases, with 6 bases between them. The CDR3 DNA reads TGCGCCAGCAGCTCAACAGCTAACTATGGCTACACCTTC. Translating it yields CASSSTANYGYTF.

The genes are TRBV7-8 and TRBJ2-3; maybe TRBD2 (5 bases). CDR1 and CDR2 (germline): SGHVS, FQNEAQ. CDR3 size: 15 residues. Trimming left V 5 bases short and J 1 base short, with 13 bases between. The chain's CDR3 is CASSRLGAGTDTQYF. In nucleotides, the CDR3 is TGTGCCAGCAGCCGGTTGGGAGCGGGCACAGATACGCAGTATTTT.

The chain has TRBV9 and TRBJ2-2, with 10 positions matching TRBD1. V lost 4 bases, J lost 1 base, and 10 bases stayed unmatched. The CDR3 consists of 18 residues. Germline-derived CDR1 and CDR2 are SGDLS and YYNGEE. CDR3 nucleotide sequence: TGTGCCAGCAGCCTCTACGGGACAGGGGCCCAGAACACCGGGGAGCTGTTTTTT. It encodes CASSLYGTGAQNTGELFF.

This chain connects TRBV29-1 to TRBJ2-1, with D possibly matching TRBD2 (6 bases). Germline loops: CDR1 SQVTM, CDR2 ANQGSEA. This CDR3 comprises 11 residues. V was clipped by 7 bases and J by 8 bases, with 12 bases between them. Written as DNA, the CDR3 is TGCAGCGCCAGTTGGGGGGATGAGCAGTTCTTC. It specifies CSASWGDEQFF.

This chain connects TRBV3-1 (or the pseudogene TRBV3-2) to TRBJ1-1, with 11 bases fitting TRBD1. The CDR3 totals 14 residues. Germline CDR1 and CDR2: LGHDT and YNNKEL (reference sequence). Trimming at V came to 4 bases and at J to 4 bases, leaving 2 bases not matched to a gene. The CDR3 coding sequence is TGTGCCAGCAGCCGGGACAGGGGGAGCACTGAAGCTTTCTTT. This codes for CASSRDRGSTEAFF.

J is TRBJ2-5 and V is TRBV5-1; 9 positions match TRBD1. With V trimmed by 4 bases and J by 5 bases, 6 bases remained unmatched. This CDR3 is 14 amino acids long. The germline gives CDR1 SGHRS, CDR2 YFSETQ. Here the CDR3 reads CASSTTGGGETQYF. The CDR3 DNA follows: TGCGCCAGCAGCACAACAGGGGGCGGCGAGACCCAGTACTTC.

This chain links TRBV9 with TRBJ2-1, with 8 positions matching TRBD2. This CDR3 has 16 residues. Germline V gene sequence: CDR1 SGDLS, CDR2 YYNGEE. Unmatched junction bases numbered 6, after V lost 3 bases and J lost 1 base. CDR3 DNA sequence: TGTGCCAGCAGCGCCCGACTAGCGAATTCCTACAATGAGCAGTTCTTC. Protein sequence: CASSARLANSYNEQFF.

The rearrangement uses TRBV5-1 and TRBJ2-1, with 11 bases identical to TRBD2. This CDR3 is 16 amino acids long. J gave up 6 bases and V 0 bases, and 5 bases lay outside the gene matches. Germline CDR1 and CDR2: SGHRS and YFSETQ. The DNA of the CDR3 is TGCGCCAGCAGCTTGGGGGCTAGCGGGAGGCCCAATGAGCAGTTCTTC. Amino acids: CASSLGASGRPNEQFF.

V gene TRBV27 combines with J gene TRBJ2-7, with TRBD2 matching 8 bases. The CDR3 is 15 amino acids. Germline trimming cut 6 bases from V and 0 bases from J; bases unmatched to any gene: 7. CDR1 is MNHEY and CDR2 is SMNVEV in the germline V gene (reference sequence). The CDR3 DNA is TGTGCCAGCAGCATCAGCGGGGGCAGCTCCTACGAGCAGTACTTC. This encodes CASSISGGSSYEQYF.